These 15 T cell receptor beta chains originate from one sample sequenced in a study of T cells in tuberculosis. Assay: immunoSEQ multiplex PCR; the TCRdb copy retains only in-frame clones and omits some. The sample has 35,000 to 45,000 clones, 90% to 95% seen once; the top ten hold roughly 12%. Sequencing was performed on PBMCs. The receptor source for this set is a donor between 10 and 35 years old with latent tuberculosis or without tuberculosis infection. Some clones in this sample may be carry-over from other donors' samples.

The chain combines TRBV5-4 with TRBJ2-7, with TRBD1 matching over 8 bases. The V segment lost 3 bases and the J segment 5 bases; nucleotides outside the gene matches: 10. This CDR3 has 15 residues. Germline CDR1 is SGHNT and CDR2 is YYREEE (reference sequence). The CDR3, as DNA: TGTGCCAGCAGCTACAGCAGGGGGCGCAGCGACGAGCAGTACTTC. This codes for CASSYSRGRSDEQYF.

The sample holds one count of this clone. The rearrangement joins TRBV4-1 to TRBJ1-6; TRBD1 matches at 7 bases. J lost 9 bases, V lost 0 bases, and 8 bases had no gene match. Germline V gene data show CDR1 as MGHRA and CDR2 as YSYEKL. This CDR3 contains 16 residues. The CDR3 DNA sequence: TGCGCCAGCAGCCAAGAGTCGGGACAGATAATTTCACCCCTCCACTTT. This translates into CASSQESGQIISPLHF.

The genes are TRBV19 and TRBJ1-1; the match to TRBD1 covers 12 bases. Trimming at V came to 1 base and at J to 0 bases, leaving 3 bases not matched to a gene. This CDR3 has 17 residues. From germline, CDR1 is LNHDA and CDR2 SQIVND (reference sequence). CDR3 protein: CASSIGGTGGLNTEAFF. The CDR3 nucleotides read TGTGCCAGTAGTATAGGAGGGACAGGGGGCCTGAACACTGAAGCTTTCTTT. Full variable domain (outside the CDR3, taken from reference TRBV19 and TRBJ1-1): DGGITQSPKYLFRKEGQNVTLSCEQNLNHDAMYWYRQDPGQGLRLIYYSQIVNDFQKGDIAEGYSVSREKKESFPLTVTSAQKNPTAFYLCASSIGGTGGLNTEAFFGQGTRLTVV.

The chain joins TRBV27 to TRBJ1-4, with 10 bases aligning to TRBD1. Germline-derived CDR1 and CDR2 are MNHEY and SMNVEV (reference sequence). The CDR3 runs to 15 residues. With 5 bases clipped from V and 5 bases from J, the junction kept 5 bases outside the gene matches. The CDR3, as DNA: TGTGCCAGCAGTACACCGGGACAGGGGAATGAAAAACTGTTTTTT. Translated, it gives CASSTPGQGNEKLFF.

V and J are TRBV5-1 and TRBJ1-1; 7 nucleotides match TRBD1. V trimming: 2 bases; J trimming: 4 bases; junction bases outside the gene matches: 5. The CDR3 has 14 amino acids. Per germline, CDR1 SGHRS and CDR2 YFSETQ. The CDR3 sequence: CASSLEGAVTEAFF. CDR3 DNA sequence: TGCGCCAGCAGCTTAGAGGGGGCGGTCACTGAAGCTTTCTTT. The variable domain in full, completed from reference TRBV5-1 and TRBJ1-1, reads KAGVTQTPRYLIKTRGQQVTLSCSPISGHRSVSWYQQTPGQGLQFLFEYFSETQRNKGNFPGRFSGRQFSNSRSEMNVSTLELGDSALYLCASSLEGAVTEAFFGQGTRLTVV.

The rearrangement uses TRBV19 and TRBJ1-6; maybe TRBD1 (6 bases). CDR1 and CDR2 from the germline V gene are LNHDA and SQIVND (reference sequence). This CDR3 spans 16 amino acids. Between the trimmed V and J ends, which lost 4 bases and 7 bases, there was a span of 17 bases. The CDR3: CASSTLDSAINSPLHF. The CDR3 nucleotides read TGTGCCAGTAGTACCCTGGACAGCGCGATAAATTCACCCCTCCACTTT.

The chain employs TRBV5-6 and TRBJ2-3; 10 nucleotides match TRBD2. The CDR3 loop spans 18 amino acids. The ends lost 3 bases at V and 3 bases at J; junction bases unmatched: 13. Germline CDR1 and CDR2: SGHDT and YYEEEE. Here the CDR3 reads CASSSEGSGGAVTDTQYF. CDR3 in DNA: TGTGCCAGCAGCTCCGAGGGGAGCGGGGGGGCCGTTACAGATACGCAGTATTTT. Complete variable domain (other parts from reference TRBV5-6 and TRBJ2-3): DAGVTQSPTHLIKTRGQQVTLRCSPKSGHDTVSWYQQALGQGPQFIFQYYEEEERQRGNFPDRFSGHQFPNYSSELNVNALLLGDSALYLCASSSEGSGGAVTDTQYFGPGTRLTVL.

The chain carries TRBV9 and TRBJ1-4; a possible D gene is TRBD1 (6 bases). With 4 bases removed from V and 3 bases from J, the gap between germline ends came to 16 bases. CDR1 is SGDLS, CDR2 YYNGEE, per germline. The CDR3 has 16 residues. CDR3 residues: CASSPRSGDPNEKLFF. In DNA, the CDR3 is TGTGCCAGCAGCCCCCGCTCAGGGGATCCTAATGAAAAACTGTTTTTT.

The rearrangement links TRBV4-1 to TRBJ2-1; D perhaps matches TRBD2 (5 bases). The CDR3 runs 15 residues. The V and J ends lost 1 base and 0 bases respectively, with 7 bases between them. CDR1 MGHRA and CDR2 YSYEKL come from the germline V gene. CDR3 DNA sequence: TGCGCCAGCAGCCAAGGGGCGGGCTCCTACAATGAGCAGTTCTTC. Amino acids: CASSQGAGSYNEQFF.

The J gene is TRBJ2-7, the V gene TRBV9; D perhaps matches TRBD2 (5 bases). The V gene lost 1 base and the J gene lost 2 bases, with 13 bases spanning the gap. Per the germline V gene, CDR1 is SGDLS and CDR2 is YYNGEE. This CDR3 is 15 amino acids long. This CDR3 is CASSVRPDYTYEQYF. The CDR3, as DNA: TGTGCCAGCAGCGTAAGGCCCGACTACACCTACGAGCAGTACTTC. The full variable domain, with the rest looked up from reference TRBV9 and TRBJ2-7, is DSGVTQTPKHLITATGQRVTLRCSPRSGDLSVYWYQQSLDQGLQFLIQYYNGEERAKGNILERFSAQQFPDLHSELNLSSLELGDSALYFCASSVRPDYTYEQYFGPGTRLTVT.

CDR3 region: CASSQDRRTADGGLFF. DNA of the CDR3: TGCGCCAGCAGCCAAGATCGAAGGACGGCGGACGGAGGACTGTTTTTT. The V call is TRBV4-3, the J call TRBJ1-4; D gene ambiguous. The germline V gene encodes CDR1 LGHNA and CDR2 YSLEER. This CDR3 region has 16 residues. The ends were cut back, 0 bases at V and 13 bases at J, with 21 bases in the middle.

The chain recombines TRBV6-5 with TRBJ1-2, with TRBD1 as a possible D gene (5 bases). The V gene's germline CDR1 is MNHEY and CDR2 SVGAGI. The germline V and J ends were trimmed by 6 bases and 8 bases, with 22 bases remaining between them. The CDR3 runs to 15 residues. The DNA of the CDR3 is TGTGCCAGCAGCCCGCGGGGCAGGGCCAATCTGGGCTACACCTTC. The encoded protein is CASSPRGRANLGYTF.

The V and J genes are TRBV11-3 and TRBJ1-1; TRBD1 matches at 9 bases. Losses at the gene ends were 3 bases for V and 5 bases for J; bases not matched to a gene: 1. There are 13 residues in the CDR3. CDR1 and CDR2 from the germline V gene are SGHNT and YENEEA. The CDR3 nucleotides read TGTGCCAGCAGCTTCGGACAGGGGACTGAAGCTTTCTTT. It is translated as CASSFGQGTEAFF.

The chain couples TRBV25-1 to TRBJ2-5; TRBD1 matches 11 bases. The length of the CDR3 is 17 residues. The germline CDR1 and CDR2 sequences are MGHDK and SYGVNS. V trimming: 6 bases; J trimming: 2 bases; junction bases outside the gene matches: 11. This CDR3 is CASSWTGGFRKQETQYF. The CDR3 nucleotides are TGTGCCAGCAGCTGGACAGGGGGCTTTCGGAAACAAGAGACCCAGTACTTC. The full variable domain, completed using reference TRBV25-1 and TRBJ2-5, is EADIYQTPRYLVIGTGKKITLECSQTMGHDKMYWYQQDPGMELHLIHYSYGVNSTEKGDLSSESTVSRIRTEHFPLTLESARPSHTSQYLCASSWTGGFRKQETQYFGPGTRLLVL.

CDR3 DNA sequence: TGCGCCAGCAGCCAAGGACCGACAGGTTCCTCTGGAAACACCATATATTTT. Its translation: CASSQGPTGSSGNTIYF. The rearrangement links TRBV4-3 to TRBJ1-3; a possible D gene is TRBD1 (6 bases). The V gene lost 1 base and the J gene lost 0 bases, with 13 bases spanning the gap. This CDR3 has 17 residues. CDR1 is LGHNA and CDR2 is YSLEER in the germline V gene.